This T cell receptor (beta chain) was observed in a study of blood T cell repertoires in COVID-19. Study information: Samples representing acute and convalescent COVID-19 were sourced from the United States, Italy and Spain. In each case, the material was cDNA or gDNA derived from T cells, B-cell-depleted T cells, or PBMCs.

In the original workflow: How many nucleated cells were present was estimated from reference gene primer amplification. Clones were sequenced by immunoSEQ multiplex PCR, and TCRdb holds only the in-frame ones, with some missing. That table is the source of V, J and clone size, and D and trimming were worked out from the DNA. The table includes roughly 330,000 clones, roughly 90% detected once. Looked up from germline, CDR1 is SGHRS and CDR2 is YFSETQ. V was pared by 0 bases and J by 0 bases, with 2 bases of the junction left unmatched. The CDR3 extends over 15 amino acids. The sample consisted of peripheral blood. This TCR was sampled from a man younger than 35 who had recovered from COVID-19. The chain recombines TRBV5-1 with TRBJ1-1; 7 nucleotides agree with TRBD1. CDR3 nucleotides: TGCGCCAGCAGCTTGGCGACAGGGTTGAACACTGAAGCTTTCTTT. Protein sequence: CASSLATGLNTEAFF.